The 2 T cell receptor beta chains presented below share a single source sample, sequenced in a study of blood T cell repertoires in COVID-19. Profiled with immunoSEQ multiplex PCR; TCRdb holds only in-frame clones, not every one. The sample contains about 310,000 clones, around 89% of which appear only once. The sequenced sample consisted of PBMCs or T cells enriched from blood (not recorded which). These receptors were obtained from a woman in her 40s who had recovered from COVID-19.

This clone occurred once. The CDR3: CASSLQGTWTEAFF. For the CDR3, the DNA is TGTGCCAGCTCACTCCAGGGTACTTGGACTGAAGCTTTCTTT. This rearrangement joins TRBV18 to TRBJ1-1, with D possibly being TRBD1 (5 bases). Trimming pared 4 bases from V and 5 bases from J, leaving 14 bases between. This CDR3 region has 14 residues. Per germline, CDR1 KGHSH and CDR2 LQKENI.

The gene calls are TRBV19 and TRBJ1-3; D gene unclear. Germline CDR1 reads LNHDA; CDR2 reads SQIVND (reference sequence). V gave up 4 bases and J gave up 3 bases, with 7 bases separating them. The CDR3 loop spans 13 amino acids. The CDR3, as DNA: TGTGCCAGTAGTAGCCGGAGTGGAAACACCATATATTTT. Protein product: CASSSRSGNTIYF.